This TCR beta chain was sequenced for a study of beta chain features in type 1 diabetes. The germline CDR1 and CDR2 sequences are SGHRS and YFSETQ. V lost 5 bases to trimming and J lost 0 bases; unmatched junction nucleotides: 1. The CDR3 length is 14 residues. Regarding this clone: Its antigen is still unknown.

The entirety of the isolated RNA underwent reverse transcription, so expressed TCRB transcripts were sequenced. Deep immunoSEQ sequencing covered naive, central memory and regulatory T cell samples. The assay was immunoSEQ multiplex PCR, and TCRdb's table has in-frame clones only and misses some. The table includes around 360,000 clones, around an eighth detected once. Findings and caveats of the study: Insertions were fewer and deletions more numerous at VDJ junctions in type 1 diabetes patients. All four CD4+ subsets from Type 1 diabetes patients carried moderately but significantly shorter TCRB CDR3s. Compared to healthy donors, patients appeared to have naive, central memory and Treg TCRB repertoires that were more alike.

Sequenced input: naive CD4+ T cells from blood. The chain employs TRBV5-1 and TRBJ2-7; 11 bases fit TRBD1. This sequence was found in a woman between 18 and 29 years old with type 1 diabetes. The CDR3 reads CASRGQGDSYEQYF. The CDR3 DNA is TGCGCCAGCAGGGGACAGGGGGACTCCTACGAGCAGTACTTC.